The source of this TCR beta chain is a study of cytomegalovirus exposure and HLA in healthy donors. Study-level information: The platform used for the 120 or so validation repertoires matched that of the approximately 640 first-cohort repertoires, a later analysis reported.

Study-wide findings and caveats: Clusters of TCRs from the first cohort tended to co-occur in the 130 or so validation repertoires (as a later analysis found). Among TCR beta chains, those listed as cytomegalovirus-associated numbered over 150.

Comments on this clone: The antigen is undetermined.

V lost 6 bases and J lost 8; bases outside the gene matches: 9. Germline CDR1 reads MDHEN; CDR2 reads SYDVKM. The CDR3 has 15 residues. TCRdb's copy holds only in-frame clones and misses some; the assay was immunoSEQ multiplex PCR. The table records approximately 220,000 clones, over 80% of them present only once. V and J are TRBV28 and TRBJ1-6, with TRBD1 identical over 8 bases. The specimen sequenced was PBMCs. This receptor was identified in a woman between 18 and 29 years old in good health and CMV-seronegative. For the CDR3, the DNA is TGTGCCAGCAGGGTGGGGGGACAGGTCTATTCACCCCTCCACTTT. Amino acids: CASRVGGQVYSPLHF.